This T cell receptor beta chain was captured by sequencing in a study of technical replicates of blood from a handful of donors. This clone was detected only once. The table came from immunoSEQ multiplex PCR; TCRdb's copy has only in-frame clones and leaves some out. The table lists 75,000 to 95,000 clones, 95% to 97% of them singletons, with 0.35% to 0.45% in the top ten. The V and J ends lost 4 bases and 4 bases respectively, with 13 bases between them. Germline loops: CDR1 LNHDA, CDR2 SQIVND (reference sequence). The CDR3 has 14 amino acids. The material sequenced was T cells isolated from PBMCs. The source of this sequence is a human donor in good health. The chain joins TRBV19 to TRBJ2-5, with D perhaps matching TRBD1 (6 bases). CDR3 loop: CASSTRQVRETQYF. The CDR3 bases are TGTGCCAGTAGTACTCGACAGGTCCGAGAGACCCAGTACTTC. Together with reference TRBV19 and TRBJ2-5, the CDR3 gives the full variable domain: DGGITQSPKYLFRKEGQNVTLSCEQNLNHDAMYWYRQDPGQGLRLIYYSQIVNDFQKGDIAEGYSVSREKKESFPLTVTSAQKNPTAFYLCASSTRQVRETQYFGPGTRLLVL.